The clone carrying this T cell receptor (beta chain) was counted a few times. Its specificity is unknown. This sample is drawn from a study of CD8+CD57+ T cells in acquired aplastic anemia. Study information: Recorded DNA amounts for sorted CD4+ and CD8+ cells had an average of approximately 2.9 ug. Healthy donor sequencing depth: about 10 million CD4+, fewer than 12 million CD8+ reads. Study-level findings and limits: Controls did not differ significantly from patients in CD8+ Simpson's diversity. A set of around 30 CD8+ CDR3 sequences was shared between patients and controls, and these sequences appeared highly expressed in patients.

The use of genomic DNA as template underpinned the TCR beta VDJ and CDR3 profiling. A single record per CDR3 protein comes from TCRdb applying MiXCR to the reads. The sample consists of 200,000 to 250,000 distinct CDR3 sequences, 61% of them appearing once. Trimming left V 8 bases short and J 3 bases short, with 17 bases between. CDR3 length: 15 amino acids. Germline CDR1 is SNHLY and CDR2 is FYNNEI. The source is a human donor in good health. The specimen sequenced was sorted CD4+, CD8+, or CD8+CD57+ T cells (not recorded which) from PBMCs. V and J are TRBV2 and TRBJ1-3; D is possibly TRBD1 (6 bases). The CDR3 region has the DNA TGTGCCAGCGGGAATACGGGGGGCGTTGGAAACACCATATATTTT. Encoded protein: CASGNTGGVGNTIYF.